Listed below are T cell receptor beta chains from one sample, sequenced in a study of blood T cell repertoires in COVID-19. The assay was immunoSEQ multiplex PCR, and TCRdb's table has in-frame clones only and misses some. This table holds roughly 230,000 clones, approximately 85% found once. Sequenced: PBMCs or T cells enriched from blood (not recorded which). These TCRs come from a woman aged 45-60 years who had been exposed to COVID-19. CDR3s include the opening cysteine and the closing phenylalanine or tryptophan. D genes are given only for firm matches. Clone size is given for some rows only: seen once, a few or many times, or a class if the clone is expanded.

clone size: NA
J gene: TRBJ2-3
V gene: TRBV6-2/TRBV6-3
D gene: NA
CDR3 protein: CASSYSPGKPADTQYF
CDR3 DNA: TGTGCCAGCAGTTACTCGCCAGGGAAGCCGGCAGATACGCAGTATTTT

clone size: NA
J gene: TRBJ1-3
V gene: TRBV7-9
D gene: NA
CDR3 protein: CATLGQSGNTIYF
CDR3 DNA: TGTGCCACGCTTGGACAATCTGGAAACACCATATATTTT

clone size: NA
J gene: TRBJ2-7
V gene: TRBV6-2/TRBV6-3
D gene: TRBD1
CDR3 protein: CASSHLGSGTVGEQYF
CDR3 DNA: TGTGCCAGCAGCCATCTCGGTTCCGGGACAGTGGGCGAGCAGTACTTC

clone size: few
J gene: TRBJ2-5
V gene: TRBV5-4
D gene: TRBD1
CDR3 protein: CASSSEQGAGETQYF
CDR3 DNA: TGTGCCAGCAGCTCGGAACAGGGGGCCGGGGAGACCCAGTACTTC

clone size: NA
J gene: TRBJ1-5
V gene: TRBV12-3/TRBV12-4
D gene: NA
CDR3 protein: CASTRGNQPQHF
CDR3 DNA: TGTGCCAGCACCCGGGGCAATCAGCCCCAGCATTTT

clone size: NA
J gene: TRBJ1-4
V gene: TRBV25-1
D gene: TRBD1
CDR3 protein: CASSDPTGMGEKLFF
CDR3 DNA: TGTGCCAGCAGTGACCCGACAGGGATGGGTGAAAAACTGTTTTTT

clone size: NA
J gene: TRBJ2-5
V gene: TRBV6-5
D gene: NA
CDR3 protein: CASTKRETQYF
CDR3 DNA: TGTGCCAGCACGAAGAGGGAGACCCAGTACTTC

clone size: NA
J gene: TRBJ1-5
V gene: TRBV4-1
D gene: NA
CDR3 protein: CASSQEWEWNWPQHF
CDR3 DNA: TGCGCCAGCAGCCAAGAATGGGAGTGGAATTGGCCCCAGCATTTT

clone size: NA
J gene: TRBJ1-3
V gene: TRBV6-5
D gene: NA
CDR3 protein: CASRPPAGSGNTIYF
CDR3 DNA: TGTGCCAGCAGACCCCCCGCAGGCTCTGGAAACACCATATATTTT

clone size: NA
J gene: TRBJ2-5
V gene: TRBV5-4
D gene: NA
CDR3 protein: CASSLEGRQETQYF
CDR3 DNA: TGTGCCAGCAGTCTGGAGGGGCGGCAAGAGACCCAGTACTTC

clone size: NA
J gene: TRBJ1-1
V gene: TRBV19
D gene: TRBD1
CDR3 protein: CASSTARGLGEAFF
CDR3 DNA: TGTGCCAGTAGTACGGCTAGGGGGCTTGGTGAAGCTTTCTTT

clone size: NA
J gene: TRBJ1-4
V gene: TRBV5-1
D gene: NA
CDR3 protein: CASSLEVGRFGEKLFF
CDR3 DNA: TGCGCCAGCAGCTTGGAAGTTGGGCGTTTTGGTGAAAAACTGTTTTTT

clone size: NA
J gene: TRBJ2-1
V gene: TRBV25-1
D gene: NA
CDR3 protein: CASREGSSYNEQFF
CDR3 DNA: TGTGCCAGCAGGGAGGGAAGCTCCTACAATGAGCAGTTCTTC

clone size: NA
J gene: TRBJ2-1
V gene: TRBV4-1
D gene: TRBD2
CDR3 protein: CASSIPGLAGGYEQFF
CDR3 DNA: TGCGCCAGCAGCATCCCGGGACTAGCGGGGGGGTATGAGCAGTTCTTC

clone size: NA
J gene: TRBJ1-1
V gene: TRBV4-1
D gene: NA
CDR3 protein: CASSQSTGVNTEAFF
CDR3 DNA: TGCGCCAGCAGCCAGTCCACGGGGGTGAACACTGAAGCTTTCTTT

clone size: NA
J gene: TRBJ1-2
V gene: TRBV30
D gene: TRBD1
CDR3 protein: CAWGGTGVGYTF
CDR3 DNA: TGTGCCTGGGGAGGGACAGGGGTTGGCTACACCTTC

clone size: once
J gene: TRBJ2-2
V gene: TRBV5-5
D gene: NA
CDR3 protein: CASSRQSANTGELFF
CDR3 DNA: TGTGCCAGCAGTCGACAGAGCGCGAACACCGGGGAGCTGTTTTTT

clone size: NA
J gene: TRBJ1-1
V gene: TRBV3-1/TRBV3-2
D gene: NA
CDR3 protein: CASSQGGGHQNTEAFF
CDR3 DNA: TGTGCCAGCAGCCAAGGAGGGGGACACCAGAACACTGAAGCTTTCTTT

clone size: NA
J gene: TRBJ2-6
V gene: TRBV27
D gene: NA
CDR3 protein: CASTRHFSGANVLTF
CDR3 DNA: TGTGCCAGCACCCGACACTTCTCTGGGGCCAACGTCCTGACTTTC

clone size: NA
J gene: TRBJ2-1
V gene: TRBV2
D gene: NA
CDR3 protein: CASSEVESMYNEQFF
CDR3 DNA: TGTGCCAGCAGTGAGGTAGAGAGTATGTACAATGAGCAGTTCTTC

clone size: NA
J gene: TRBJ1-1
V gene: TRBV3-1/TRBV3-2
D gene: NA
CDR3 protein: CASSQSRSGYTEAFF
CDR3 DNA: TGTGCCAGCAGCCAATCCCGTTCGGGGTACACTGAAGCTTTCTTT

clone size: NA
J gene: TRBJ2-5
V gene: TRBV19
D gene: TRBD1
CDR3 protein: CASGQGVSETQYF
CDR3 DNA: TGTGCCAGCGGACAGGGGGTTAGCGAGACCCAGTACTTC

clone size: NA
J gene: TRBJ2-3
V gene: TRBV7-2
D gene: NA
CDR3 protein: CASSLVAGGVVRTDTQYF
CDR3 DNA: TGTGCCAGCAGCTTAGTAGCTGGCGGGGTGGTGCGCACAGATACGCAGTATTTT

clone size: NA
J gene: TRBJ1-2
V gene: TRBV29-1
D gene: NA
CDR3 protein: CSVEGGFGYTF
CDR3 DNA: TGCAGCGTTGAAGGGGGCTTCGGCTACACCTTC

clone size: NA
J gene: TRBJ1-6
V gene: TRBV9
D gene: TRBD1
CDR3 protein: CASSVRQGYNSPLHF
CDR3 DNA: TGTGCCAGCAGCGTAAGACAGGGCTATAATTCACCCCTCCACTTT

clone size: NA
J gene: TRBJ1-1
V gene: TRBV19
D gene: TRBD1
CDR3 protein: CASSLQGGTEAFF
CDR3 DNA: TGTGCCAGTAGCTTACAGGGGGGGACTGAAGCTTTCTTT

clone size: NA
J gene: TRBJ1-5
V gene: TRBV18
D gene: TRBD1
CDR3 protein: CASSPGQGATYQPQHF
CDR3 DNA: TGTGCCAGCTCACCGGGACAGGGGGCTACCTATCAGCCCCAGCATTTT

clone size: NA
J gene: TRBJ1-1
V gene: TRBV5-4
D gene: NA
CDR3 protein: CASSPIVLQGNTEAFF
CDR3 DNA: TGTGCCAGCAGCCCGATTGTCTTACAGGGGAACACTGAAGCTTTCTTT

clone size: NA
J gene: TRBJ1-4
V gene: TRBV5-6
D gene: NA
CDR3 protein: CASSAGSVNEKLFF
CDR3 DNA: TGTGCCAGCAGCGCGGGCTCGGTGAATGAAAAACTGTTTTTT

clone size: NA
J gene: TRBJ2-2
V gene: TRBV29-1
D gene: TRBD2
CDR3 protein: CSVAGTSDAGELFF
CDR3 DNA: TGCAGCGTTGCCGGGACTAGCGATGCCGGGGAGCTGTTTTTT

clone size: NA
J gene: TRBJ1-1
V gene: TRBV7-8
D gene: NA
CDR3 protein: CASSLTGTEAFF
CDR3 DNA: TGTGCCAGCAGCTTAACAGGTACTGAAGCTTTCTTT